The sequence of this T cell receptor (beta chain) was determined in a study of cytomegalovirus exposure and HLA in healthy donors. Researchers ran the PCR with 60 Vbeta and 13 Jbeta primers. The repertoire was sequenced with immunoSEQ multiplex PCR; TCRdb's copy has only in-frame clones and lacks some. In the table there are roughly 150,000 clones, around four fifths of which are singletons. CDR1 SGHAT and CDR2 FQNNGV come from the germline V gene. J was trimmed by 5 bases and V by 0 bases; bases with no gene match: 6. The CDR3 spans 16 residues. The chain couples TRBV11-2 to TRBJ2-2; 7 bases line up with TRBD2. The clonotype originates from a male donor in good health and CMV-seronegative. Sequencing was done on a sample of PBMCs. DNA of the CDR3: TGTGCCAGCAGCTTAGACGGCGGGAGAGGGACCGGGGAGCTGTTTTTT. Its translation: CASSLDGGRGTGELFF.